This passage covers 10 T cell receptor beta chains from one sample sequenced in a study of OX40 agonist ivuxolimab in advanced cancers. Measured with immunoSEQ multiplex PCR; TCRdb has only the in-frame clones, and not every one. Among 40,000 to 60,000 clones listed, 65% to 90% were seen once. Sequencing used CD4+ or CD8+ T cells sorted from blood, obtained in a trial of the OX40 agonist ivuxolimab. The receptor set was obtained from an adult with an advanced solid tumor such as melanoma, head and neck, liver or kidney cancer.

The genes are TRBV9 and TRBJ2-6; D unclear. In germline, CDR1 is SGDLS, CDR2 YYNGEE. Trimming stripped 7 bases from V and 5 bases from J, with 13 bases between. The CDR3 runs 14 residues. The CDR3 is CASLKQSRANVLTF. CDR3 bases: TGTGCCAGCCTCAAACAAAGTCGGGCCAACGTCCTGACTTTC.

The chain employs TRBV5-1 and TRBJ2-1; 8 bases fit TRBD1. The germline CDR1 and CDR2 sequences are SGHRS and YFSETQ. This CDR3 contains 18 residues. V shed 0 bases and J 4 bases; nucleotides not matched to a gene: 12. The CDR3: CASSLEGARGTGYNEQFF. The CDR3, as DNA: TGCGCCAGCAGCTTGGAAGGGGCGAGGGGGACAGGATACAATGAGCAGTTCTTC.

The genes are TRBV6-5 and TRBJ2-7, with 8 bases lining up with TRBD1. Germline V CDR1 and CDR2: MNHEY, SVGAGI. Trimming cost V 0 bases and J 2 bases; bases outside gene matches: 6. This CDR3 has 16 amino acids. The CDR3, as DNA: TGTGCCAGCAGTTACTCCACAGGGGGGAACACCTACGAGCAGTACTTC. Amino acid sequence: CASSYSTGGNTYEQYF.

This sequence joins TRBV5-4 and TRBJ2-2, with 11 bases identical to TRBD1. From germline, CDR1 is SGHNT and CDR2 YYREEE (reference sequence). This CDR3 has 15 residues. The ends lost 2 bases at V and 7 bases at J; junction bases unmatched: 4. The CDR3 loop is CASSFGQGAIGELFF. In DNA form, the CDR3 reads TGTGCCAGCAGCTTCGGACAGGGGGCGATCGGGGAGCTGTTTTTT.

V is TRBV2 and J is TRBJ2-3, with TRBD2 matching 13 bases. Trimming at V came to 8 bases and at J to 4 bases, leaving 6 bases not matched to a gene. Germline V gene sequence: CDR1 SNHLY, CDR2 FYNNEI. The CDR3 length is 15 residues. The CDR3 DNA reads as TGTGCCAGCTGGACTAGCGGGGGTTACTCAGATACGCAGTATTTT. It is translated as CASWTSGGYSDTQYF. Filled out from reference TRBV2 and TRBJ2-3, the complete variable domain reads EPEVTQTPSHQVTQMGQEVILRCVPISNHLYFYWYRQILGQKVEFLVSFYNNEISEKSEIFDDQFSVERPDGSNFTLKIRSTKLEDSAMYFCASWTSGGYSDTQYFGPGTRLTVL.

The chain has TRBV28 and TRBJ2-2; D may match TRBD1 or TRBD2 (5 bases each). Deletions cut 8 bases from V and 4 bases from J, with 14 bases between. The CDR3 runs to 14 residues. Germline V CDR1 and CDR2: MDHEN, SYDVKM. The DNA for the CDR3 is TGTGCCAGCGCCGGGGCCATATCCACCGGGGAGCTGTTTTTT. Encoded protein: CASAGAISTGELFF.

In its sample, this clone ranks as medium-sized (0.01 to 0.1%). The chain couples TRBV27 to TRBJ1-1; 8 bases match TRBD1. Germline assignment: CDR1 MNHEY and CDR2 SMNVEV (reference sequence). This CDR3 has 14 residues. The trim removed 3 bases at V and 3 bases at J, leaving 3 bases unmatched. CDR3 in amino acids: CASSFLTGDTEAFF. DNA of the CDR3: TGTGCCAGCAGTTTTTTGACAGGGGACACTGAAGCTTTCTTT.

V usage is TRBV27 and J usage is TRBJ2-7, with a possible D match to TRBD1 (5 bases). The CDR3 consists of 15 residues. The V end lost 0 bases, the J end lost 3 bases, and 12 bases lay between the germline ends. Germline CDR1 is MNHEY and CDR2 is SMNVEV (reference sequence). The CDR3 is CASSLSFGAFYEQYF. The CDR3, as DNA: TGTGCCAGCAGTTTATCGTTTGGGGCTTTCTACGAGCAGTACTTC.

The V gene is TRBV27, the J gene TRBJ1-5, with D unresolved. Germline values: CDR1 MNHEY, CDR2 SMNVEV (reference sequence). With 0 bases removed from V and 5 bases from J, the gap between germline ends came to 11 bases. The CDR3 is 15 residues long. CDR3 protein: CASSLSSGYHQPQHF. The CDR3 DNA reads TGTGCCAGCAGTTTATCGTCTGGGTATCATCAGCCCCAGCATTTT.

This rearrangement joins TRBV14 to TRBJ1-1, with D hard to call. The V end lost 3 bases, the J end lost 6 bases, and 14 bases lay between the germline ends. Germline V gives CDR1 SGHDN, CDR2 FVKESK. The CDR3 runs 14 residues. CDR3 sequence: CASSQLAASAEAFF. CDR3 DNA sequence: TGTGCCAGCAGCCAGTTGGCGGCTAGCGCTGAAGCTTTCTTT.